One sample yielded the 23 T cell receptor beta chains listed below, sequenced in a study of blood T cell repertoires in COVID-19. Profiling relied on immunoSEQ multiplex PCR, and the TCRdb table lists in-frame clones only, not all of them. The repertoire consists of about 200,000 clones, with 85% occurring once and the leading ten covering 0.85% to 0.95%. Sequenced input: peripheral blood. Every receptor here comes from a man between 60 and 75 years old with COVID-19, enrolled during active disease.

The chain joins TRBV7-3 to TRBJ2-3, with 16 bases identical to TRBD2. The germline CDR1 and CDR2 sequences are SGHTA and FQGTGA. V trimming: 5 bases; J trimming: 3 bases; junction bases outside the gene matches: 5. The CDR3 is 17 amino acids. DNA of the CDR3: TGTGCCAGCAGCCCAGGGACTAGCGGGAGGGTAACAGATACGCAGTATTTT. Amino acids: CASSPGTSGRVTDTQYF.

The V gene is TRBV2, the J gene TRBJ2-3; the match to TRBD1 covers 9 bases. CDR3 length equals 13 residues. From germline, CDR1 is SNHLY and CDR2 FYNNEI. V was pared by 6 bases and J by 7 bases, with 5 bases of the junction left unmatched. The CDR3 coding sequence is TGTGCCAGCAGGGTGGACAGGGGAAATACGCAGTATTTT. Amino acids: CASRVDRGNTQYF.

The V gene is TRBV2, the J gene TRBJ1-5, with 9 bases aligning to TRBD1. Losses at the gene ends were 4 bases for V and 6 bases for J; bases not matched to a gene: 4. In germline, CDR1 is SNHLY, CDR2 FYNNEI. CDR3 length: 14 residues. The CDR3 is CASSGDRVSQPQHF. DNA for the CDR3: TGTGCCAGCAGTGGGGACAGGGTGAGTCAGCCCCAGCATTTT. The whole variable domain, remainder taken from reference TRBV2 and TRBJ1-5, is EPEVTQTPSHQVTQMGQEVILRCVPISNHLYFYWYRQILGQKVEFLVSFYNNEISEKSEIFDDQFSVERPDGSNFTLKIRSTKLEDSAMYFCASSGDRVSQPQHFGDGTRLSIL.

The rearrangement joins TRBV7-9 to TRBJ2-2; TRBD2 matches at 13 bases. Per the germline V gene, CDR1 is SEHNR and CDR2 is FQNEAQ (reference sequence). J gave up 4 bases and V 5 bases, and 7 bases lay outside the gene matches. The CDR3 totals 17 residues. In nucleotides, the CDR3 is TGTGCCAGCAGCCCCCGACTAGCGGGAGGTGTCACCGGGGAGCTGTTTTTT. This sequence encodes CASSPRLAGGVTGELFF.

The chain couples TRBV5-4 to TRBJ2-7, with 8 bases identical to TRBD1. The CDR3 has 15 amino acids. Germline V CDR1 and CDR2: SGHNT, YYREEE (reference sequence). After removal of 4 bases from V and 6 bases from J, the junction contained 12 bases not matched to a gene. In DNA form, the CDR3 reads TGTGCCAGCAGCCCCTGGGGCGGGACAGGCGCCGAGCAGTACTTC. Its translation: CASSPWGGTGAEQYF.

This sequence joins TRBV7-3 and TRBJ2-2; D uncertain. The CDR3 loop spans 14 amino acids. Trimming shortened V by 5 bases and J by 4 bases, and 11 bases separated the two germline ends. The V gene's germline CDR1 is SGHTA and CDR2 FQGTGA. CDR3 in DNA: TGTGCCAGCAGCCGCGTTTCTTCCACCGGGGAGCTGTTTTTT. It encodes CASSRVSSTGELFF.

The CDR3 is CASSRTNHYPQGNNEQFF. The CDR3, as DNA: TGTGCCAGCAGCCGAACGAATCACTATCCCCAGGGTAACAATGAGCAGTTCTTC. The V and J genes are TRBV11-2 and TRBJ2-1; D might be TRBD1 (5 bases). Germline V gives CDR1 SGHAT, CDR2 FQNNGV. The ends were cut back, 5 bases at V and 5 bases at J, with 25 bases in the middle. The CDR3 is 18 amino acids.

The gene calls are TRBV6-1 and TRBJ2-7; 7 positions match TRBD1. With 3 bases clipped from V and 3 bases from J, the junction kept 5 bases outside the gene matches. The germline gives CDR1 MNHNS, CDR2 SASEGT. The CDR3 length is 14 residues. The CDR3 protein is CASSDAQGYYEQYF. In nucleotides, the CDR3 is TGTGCCAGCAGTGACGCACAGGGGTACTACGAGCAGTACTTC.

The gene calls are TRBV5-1 and TRBJ1-1, with D hard to call. The CDR3 has 13 amino acids. Germline V gene lookup returns CDR1 SGHRS and CDR2 YFSETQ. The germline V and J ends were trimmed by 2 bases and 4 bases, with 9 bases remaining between them. The CDR3 coding sequence is TGCGCCAGCAGCTTAAACAGTGGCACTGAAGCTTTCTTT. Residues: CASSLNSGTEAFF.

This clone showed up just once. The genes are TRBV7-3 and TRBJ2-5, with a possible D match to TRBD1 (7 bases). The V gene lost 1 base and the J gene lost 5 bases, with 17 bases spanning the gap. Per the germline V gene, CDR1 is SGHTA and CDR2 is FQGTGA. The length of the CDR3 is 16 residues. This chain's CDR3 is CASSLNGAGGGETQYF. The CDR3, as DNA: TGTGCCAGCAGCTTAAACGGCGCAGGGGGAGGCGAGACCCAGTACTTC. Complete variable domain (other parts from reference TRBV7-3 and TRBJ2-5): GAGVSQTPSNKVTEKGKYVELRCDPISGHTALYWYRQSLGQGPEFLIYFQGTGAADDSGLPNDRFFAVRPEGSVSTLKIQRTERGDSAVYLCASSLNGAGGGETQYFGPGTRLLVL.

V gene TRBV10-3 combines with J gene TRBJ2-7; 7 nucleotides align to TRBD1. With 10 bases clipped from V and 0 bases from J, the junction kept 9 bases outside the gene matches. From germline, CDR1 is ENHRY and CDR2 SYGVKD. The CDR3 runs 14 residues. CDR3: CATNRQGSSYEQYF. The CDR3 DNA reads TGTGCCACTAATCGACAGGGTAGCTCCTACGAGCAGTACTTC.

This sequence joins TRBV11-2 and TRBJ1-6; no clear D gene. V was shortened by 0 bases and J by 0 bases, with 9 bases between the two germline ends. Looked up from germline, CDR1 is SGHAT and CDR2 is FQNNGV. The CDR3 loop spans 17 amino acids. The DNA of the CDR3 is TGTGCCAGCAGCTTAGAACCCTTTAGCTCCTATAATTCACCCCTCCACTTT. Its protein product is CASSLEPFSSYNSPLHF.

The chain is built from TRBV6-5 and TRBJ1-5, with D perhaps matching TRBD1 (5 bases). This CDR3 region has 14 residues. With 11 bases removed from V and 3 bases from J, the gap between germline ends came to 17 bases. Per the germline V gene, CDR1 is MNHEY and CDR2 is SVGAGI. The CDR3 bases are TGTGCCTCGAGGGAGGGACTTAACAATCAGCCCCAGCATTTT. Amino acid sequence: CASREGLNNQPQHF.

The chain uses TRBV7-9 and TRBJ1-2, with D unresolved. Germline V gives CDR1 SEHNR, CDR2 FQNEAQ (reference sequence). V dropped 3 bases and J dropped 3 bases, with 8 bases sitting between them. The CDR3 covers 13 residues. The CDR3 region is CASSLGGDYGYTF. The CDR3 DNA follows: TGTGCCAGCAGCTTGGGCGGGGACTATGGCTACACCTTC.

The gene calls are TRBV12-3 or TRBV12-4 and TRBJ1-2; D is unclear. The CDR3 contains 12 residues. V lost 5 bases and J 8 bases, leaving 12 bases between the germline ends. The CDR3 spells CASSPVPGGYTF. In DNA form, the CDR3 reads TGTGCCAGCAGTCCCGTCCCGGGGGGCTACACCTTC.

This clone has more than one count but fewer than ten. The chain carries TRBV19 and TRBJ2-7; TRBD1 might be the D (5 bases). CDR3 length: 14 amino acids. Germline CDR1 and CDR2: LNHDA and SQIVND (reference sequence). The V end lost 5 bases, the J end lost 5 bases, and 16 bases lay between the germline ends. The chain's CDR3 is CASSQDIGKNEQYF. For the CDR3, the DNA is TGTGCCAGTAGTCAGGACATAGGGAAGAACGAGCAGTACTTC.

This clone was detected only once. This chain joins TRBV7-2 and TRBJ2-3; D possibly corresponds to TRBD1 (6 bases). The CDR3 totals 15 residues. Germline values: CDR1 SGHTA, CDR2 FQGNSA. The ends were cut back, 3 bases at V and 3 bases at J, with 13 bases in the middle. In DNA, the CDR3 is TGTGCCAGCAGCTTCAGGGGTAGGGGGACAGATACGCAGTATTTT. This codes for CASSFRGRGTDTQYF.

This clone was seen a single time. The J gene is TRBJ1-1, the V gene TRBV28; possibly TRBD1 for D (6 bases). The CDR3 covers 14 residues. V gave up 7 bases and J gave up 3 bases, with 15 bases separating them. Germline CDR1 and CDR2: MDHEN and SYDVKM. The CDR3 here is CASIVTGTYTEAFF. The CDR3 nucleotides are TGTGCCAGCATCGTGACAGGAACGTACACTGAAGCTTTCTTT. Supplemented by reference TRBV28 and TRBJ1-1, the full variable domain reads DVKVTQSSRYLVKRTGEKVFLECVQDMDHENMFWYRQDPGLGLRLIYFSYDVKMKEKGDIPEGYSVSREKKERFSLILESASTNQTSMYLCASIVTGTYTEAFFGQGTRLTVV.

This clone has a handful of counts. The chain is built from TRBV19 and TRBJ1-1; 7 positions match TRBD1. Trimming at V came to 4 bases and at J to 4 bases, leaving 3 bases not matched to a gene. Germline V gives CDR1 LNHDA, CDR2 SQIVND (reference sequence). There are 13 residues in the CDR3. For the CDR3, the DNA is TGTGCCAGTAGTAGAAGGGGGCTCACTGAAGCTTTCTTT. Translation gives CASSRRGLTEAFF.

The chain has TRBV18 and TRBJ1-4; D perhaps matches TRBD1 (6 bases). The V gene's germline CDR1 is KGHSH and CDR2 LQKENI. The CDR3 totals 16 residues. V lost 4 bases and J lost 8, with 20 bases in between. The CDR3 DNA is TGTGCCAGCTCACTGCGACGGACAGAAGTCGGCGAAAAACTGTTTTTT. It is translated as CASSLRRTEVGEKLFF.

The chain combines TRBV5-1 with TRBJ2-7, with a weak D call TRBD1 (7 bases). Trimming shortened V by 0 bases and J by 5 bases, and 12 bases separated the two germline ends. The germline gives CDR1 SGHRS, CDR2 YFSETQ. The CDR3 covers 14 residues. CDR3 in DNA: TGCGCCAGCAGCTTGGAGCAGGGGGGCCACGAGCAGTACTTC. Protein sequence: CASSLEQGGHEQYF.

The chain employs TRBV7-9 and TRBJ1-1; D unclear. V gave up 1 base and J gave up 2 bases, with 8 bases separating them. The CDR3 covers 14 residues. Germline CDR1 and CDR2: SEHNR and FQNEAQ (reference sequence). CDR3 protein: CASSLDSFNTEAFF. Here the CDR3 DNA reads TGTGCCAGCAGCTTAGACAGCTTCAACACTGAAGCTTTCTTT.

The V call is TRBV7-2, the J call TRBJ1-5; D might be TRBD1 (5 bases). Germline V gene lookup returns CDR1 SGHTA and CDR2 FQGNSA. V lost 1 base to trimming and J lost 3 bases, with 10 bases between them. This CDR3 spans 15 amino acids. CDR3 nucleotide sequence: TGTGCCAGCAGCTTAGAAAGGGGTTTCAATCAGCCCCAGCATTTT. Translation gives CASSLERGFNQPQHF. Complete variable domain (other parts from reference TRBV7-2 and TRBJ1-5): GAGVSQSPSNKVTEKGKDVELRCDPISGHTALYWYRQSLGQGLEFLIYFQGNSAPDKSGLPSDRFSAERTGGSVSTLTIQRTQQEDSAVYLCASSLERGFNQPQHFGDGTRLSIL.